What follows are 31 T cell receptor beta chains derived from one specimen sequenced in a study of regulatory T cells in long-lasting Graves disease. Time point reported: newly diagnosed GD, antithyroid drugs for less than 3 months. Extracted PBMC RNA gave rise to the TCR library. TCR beta libraries were built with iRepertoire HTBI primers and Arm-PCR of CDR3 regions. TCRdb recomputed calls from the multiplex PCR reads with MiXCR, one row per CDR3 protein. In the table there are some 320,000 distinct CDR3 sequences, 18% of which are singletons. Material: peripheral blood mononuclear cells (PBMCs), obtained at new diagnosis, from a patient treated with antithyroid drugs. These receptors were obtained from a female donor with Graves disease.

This clonotype has a count of ten or more. V and J are TRBV10-3 and TRBJ1-5, with 7 bases lining up with TRBD1. CDR3 length: 16 residues. V dropped 0 bases and J dropped 2; count of bases not matched to a gene: 4. Germline lookup yields CDR1 ENHRY and CDR2 SYGVKD. In DNA, the CDR3 is TGTGCCATCAGTGAGTCAAAGGGGGCGGGCAATCAGCCCCAGCATTTT. Its protein is CAISESKGAGNQPQHF.

This clonotype was seen ten or more times. The chain recombines TRBV11-2 with TRBJ2-1; D remains unclear. The CDR3 covers 11 residues. CDR1 and CDR2 from the germline V gene are SGHAT and FQNNGV. V was pared by 1 base and J by 7 bases, with 2 bases between. This CDR3 is CASSLANEQFF. CDR3 sequence (DNA): TGTGCCAGCAGCTTAGCAAATGAGCAGTTCTTC.

The rearrangement links TRBV14 to TRBJ1-6; D is perhaps TRBD1 (6 bases). Trimming removed 4 bases at V and 7 bases at J, with 14 bases between. Per germline, CDR1 SGHDN and CDR2 FVKESK. CDR3 length: 15 residues. CDR3 coding DNA: TGTGCCAGCAGCCTCCGGGCAGGGGAAAATTCACCCCTCCACTTT. It encodes CASSLRAGENSPLHF. Full variable domain (missing parts from reference TRBV14 and TRBJ1-6): EAGVTQFPSHSVIEKGQTVTLRCDPISGHDNLYWYRRVMGKEIKFLLHFVKESKQDESGMPNNRFLAERTGGTYSTLKVQPAELEDSGVYFCASSLRAGENSPLHFGNGTRLTVT.

This clonotype was seen only a few times. Written as DNA, the CDR3 is TGTGCCAGCAGACCGTCGGGAGGGGCCGAGCAGTACTTC. Its protein is CASRPSGGAEQYF. V gene TRBV7-2 combines with J gene TRBJ2-7; 8 nucleotides match TRBD2. Per germline, CDR1 SGHTA and CDR2 FQGNSA. J lost 6 bases, V lost 6 bases, and 7 bases had no gene match. The CDR3 is 13 residues long.

About this clonotype: A far larger clone is just one base off, so this is likely a read error. The chain joins TRBV7-2 to TRBJ2-7; 10 bases fit TRBD2. CDR1 and CDR2 (germline): SGHTA, FQGNSA. This CDR3 region has 16 residues. The V and J ends lost 2 bases and 9 bases, in that order; junction bases with no gene match: 13. CDR3 sequence (DNA): TGTGCCAGCAGCTTATCCCCTAGCGGGAGATTTAACGGGCAGTACTTC. As protein: CASSLSPSGRFNGQYF.

The sample holds many counts of this clonotype. This chain joins TRBV28 and TRBJ1-5; the D gene is possibly TRBD1 (5 bases). Trimming pared 8 bases from V and 3 bases from J, leaving 20 bases between. The CDR3 has 16 amino acids. Germline V gives CDR1 MDHEN, CDR2 SYDVKM. CDR3 bases: TGTGCCAGCGCACACCCAGCGGGGGAGGCCAATCAGCCCCAGCATTTT. It translates to CASAHPAGEANQPQHF.

This clonotype was observed many times. The chain combines TRBV6-1 with TRBJ2-5, with no clear D. CDR3 size: 12 residues. Germline-derived CDR1 and CDR2 are MNHNS and SASEGT. The V end lost 5 bases, the J end lost 7 bases, and 11 bases lay between the germline ends. This chain's CDR3 is CASSQSGRTQYF. CDR3 bases: TGTGCCAGCAGTCAATCCGGGCGGACCCAGTACTTC.

A few counts support this clonotype. The CDR3 region has the DNA TGTGCCAGCAGAGCCCGGAGAGCGGCCAACACCGGGGAGCTGTTTTTT. The encoded protein is CASRARRAANTGELFF. The chain has TRBV27 and TRBJ2-2, with D possibly being TRBD2 (5 bases). The CDR3 has 16 residues. Trimming left V 6 bases short and J 2 bases short, with 16 bases between. Germline CDR1 and CDR2: MNHEY and SMNVEV (reference sequence).

The chain combines TRBV27 with TRBJ1-2; tentative D call: TRBD1 (5 bases). Deletions cut 6 bases from V and 8 bases from J, with 19 bases between. CDR3 length: 14 amino acids. Germline V CDR1 and CDR2: MNHEY, SMNVEV (reference sequence). This CDR3 is CASSFGTGDWGYTF. The CDR3 DNA follows: TGTGCCAGCAGCTTCGGGACGGGCGATTGGGGCTACACCTTC.

This chain joins TRBV2 and TRBJ2-1, with D possibly called TRBD1 or TRBD2 (6 bases each). This CDR3 contains 14 residues. Trimming took 3 bases from V and 2 from J, leaving 8 bases between them. Germline CDR1 and CDR2: SNHLY and FYNNEI. Here the CDR3 DNA reads TGTGCCAGCAGTGACGGGGGCCCCTACAATGAGCAGTTCTTC. Its translation is CASSDGGPYNEQFF.

At least ten counts were recorded for this clonotype. V is TRBV24-1 and J is TRBJ1-2; 8 bases match TRBD1. The CDR3 runs to 15 residues. V was pared by 2 bases and J by 5 bases, with 6 bases of the junction left unmatched. Germline V lookup: CDR1 KGHDR, CDR2 SFDVKD. The CDR3 nucleotides are TGTGCCACCAGTGATTCAGGGGGCGCGGGATATGGCTACACCTTC. Amino acid sequence: CATSDSGGAGYGYTF.

V and J are TRBV12-5 and TRBJ2-3; 8 bases line up with TRBD2. The CDR3 runs to 16 residues. V gave up 7 bases and J gave up 3 bases; unmatched junction bases: 12. Germline V gene data show CDR1 as LGHNT and CDR2 as FRNRAP. CDR3 loop: CASESGGPVGTDTQYF. The CDR3 bases are TGTGCTAGTGAGTCGGGAGGGCCGGTTGGGACAGATACGCAGTATTTT.

With regard to this clonotype: A much larger clone is a single base away; this may be a read error. This rearrangement joins TRBV6-5 to TRBJ2-1; no clear D gene. This CDR3 region has 12 residues. CDR1 and CDR2 from the germline V gene are MNHEY and SVGAGI. Trimming took off 0 bases at V and 5 bases at J, with 2 bases between the two ends. The CDR3 nucleotides read TGTGCCAGCAGTTACTCGGACAATGAGCAGTTCTTC. It encodes CASSYSDNEQFF.

The sample holds many counts of this clonotype. This chain links TRBV12-3 or TRBV12-4 with TRBJ2-1, with a weak D call TRBD2 (6 bases). CDR3 length: 16 residues. Trimming removed 6 bases from V and 0 bases from J, with 15 bases in between. Written as DNA, the CDR3 is TGTGCCAGCAGGGACCCTTACGGGAGCTCCTACAATGAGCAGTTCTTC. Translating it yields CASRDPYGSSYNEQFF.

The rearrangement uses TRBV9 and TRBJ1-4; TRBD1 might be the D (5 bases). The CDR3 length is 16 residues. CDR1 and CDR2 from the germline V gene are SGDLS and YYNGEE. V lost 4 bases to trimming and J lost 3 bases, with 16 bases between them. The CDR3 sequence: CASSTQPGSSNEKLFF. CDR3 in DNA: TGTGCCAGCAGCACACAACCAGGGTCCTCTAATGAAAAACTGTTTTTT.

As for this clonotype: This may stem from a read error, because a much larger clone lies one nucleotide away. Likely a read error: the CDR3 ends without its conserved phenylalanine or tryptophan. This rearrangement joins TRBV5-4 to TRBJ2-5, with TRBD1 matching 10 bases. This CDR3 has 16 residues. Trimming removed 3 bases from V and 5 bases from J; junction bases left unmatched: 10. CDR1 SGHNT and CDR2 YYREEE come from the germline V gene (reference sequence). The DNA for the CDR3 is TGTGCCAGCAGCTCCGTTTCGGGGACAGGGGATGAGACCCAGTACTTA. This gives the protein CASSSVSGTGDETQYL.

The chain couples TRBV28 to TRBJ2-5; TRBD2 agrees at 13 bases. Germline trimming cut 6 bases from V and 5 bases from J; bases unmatched to any gene: 6. The CDR3 is made up of 15 amino acids. CDR1 MDHEN and CDR2 SYDVKM come from the germline V gene. The CDR3 region has the DNA TGTGCCAGCAGGACTGGACTAGCGGGAGCGGAGACCCAGTACTTC. It codes for CASRTGLAGAETQYF.

CDR3 in amino acids: CASSLDGRGPDTQYF. CDR3 sequence (DNA): TGCGCCAGCAGCTTGGACGGGAGGGGCCCAGATACGCAGTATTTT. This chain links TRBV5-1 with TRBJ2-3, with 8 bases identical to TRBD2. The J segment lost 4 bases and the V segment lost 0 bases, leaving 4 bases of the junction unmatched. CDR3 length equals 15 residues. Germline V gene data show CDR1 as SGHRS and CDR2 as YFSETQ.

The rearrangement joins TRBV27 to TRBJ2-1, with no clear D. The V gene's germline CDR1 is MNHEY and CDR2 SMNVEV (reference sequence). The CDR3 is made up of 15 amino acids. Trimming stripped 7 bases from V and 0 bases from J, with 13 bases between. CDR3 DNA: TGTGCCAGCACCCTAGAGTGGAGCTCCTACAATGAGCAGTTCTTC. Amino acid sequence: CASTLEWSSYNEQFF.

This clonotype was seen at least ten times. This chain joins TRBV2 and TRBJ2-2; D might be TRBD1 (6 bases). The CDR3 covers 14 residues. The V end lost 6 bases, the J end lost 7 bases, and 15 bases lay between the germline ends. The germline gives CDR1 SNHLY, CDR2 FYNNEI. The CDR3 bases are TGTGCCAGCAGCGAGAGACAGGCTGACGGGGAGCTGTTTTTT. It is translated as CASSERQADGELFF. The full variable domain, rest sourced from reference TRBV2 and TRBJ2-2, is EPEVTQTPSHQVTQMGQEVILRCVPISNHLYFYWYRQILGQKVEFLVSFYNNEISEKSEIFDDQFSVERPDGSNFTLKIRSTKLEDSAMYFCASSERQADGELFFGEGSRLTVL.

The chain uses TRBV2 and TRBJ2-7; TRBD2 aligns across 13 bases. The V and J ends lost 5 bases and 0 bases, in that order; junction bases with no gene match: 4. In germline, CDR1 is SNHLY, CDR2 FYNNEI. The CDR3 sequence is 16 residues long. CDR3 in amino acids: CASSWGTSGNSYEQYF. The CDR3 DNA reads TGTGCCAGCAGTTGGGGGACTAGCGGGAACTCCTACGAGCAGTACTTC.

The rearrangement joins TRBV19 to TRBJ1-4, with TRBD1 matching over 7 bases. This CDR3 comprises 17 residues. V shed 5 bases, J shed 0 bases, and the junction held 9 bases outside the gene matches. Germline V lookup: CDR1 LNHDA, CDR2 SQIVND (reference sequence). The CDR3 spells CASSENRDRATNEKLFF. The CDR3 nucleotides read TGTGCCAGTAGTGAGAACCGGGACAGAGCAACTAATGAAAAACTGTTTTTT.

This clonotype was recorded many times. The V call is TRBV24-1, the J call TRBJ2-3, with 8 bases lining up with TRBD1. Trimming cost V 9 bases and J 4 bases; bases outside gene matches: 8. The germline V gene has CDR1 KGHDR and CDR2 SFDVKD. This CDR3 is built from 14 residues. The CDR3 spells CATRQGSSPDTQYF. CDR3 nucleotides: TGTGCCACCCGACAGGGGTCGTCACCAGATACGCAGTATTTT.

This clonotype was seen many times. The chain links TRBV20-1 to TRBJ1-2; a possible D gene is TRBD1 (5 bases). From germline, CDR1 is DFQATT and CDR2 SNEGSKA (reference sequence). V was clipped by 3 bases and J by 5 bases, with 16 bases between them. The CDR3 extends over 14 amino acids. The CDR3 coding sequence is TGCAGTGCTAGGTTGGGGGGGTTCCAATATGGCTACACCTTC. This encodes CSARLGGFQYGYTF.

The V call is TRBV5-5, the J call TRBJ2-5, with D unresolved. V lost 1 base, J lost 7 bases, and 17 bases lay in between. The germline CDR1 and CDR2 sequences are SGHKS and YYEKEE (reference sequence). The CDR3 runs 15 residues. CDR3 coding DNA: TGTGCCAGCAGCTTGTTTGGCTCAGCCTTAGGGACCCAGTACTTC. Amino acids: CASSLFGSALGTQYF.

This clonotype appeared many times. As DNA, the CDR3 is TGTGCCAGCAGTCGGGACAGGGGGGTCGCAGGCTACACCTTC. Its translation: CASSRDRGVAGYTF. This chain links TRBV2 with TRBJ1-2, with 11 bases that match TRBD1. This CDR3 has 14 residues. In germline, CDR1 is SNHLY, CDR2 FYNNEI. V was pared by 5 bases and J by 8 bases, with 7 bases of the junction left unmatched.

This clonotype was recorded many times. The chain recombines TRBV11-3 with TRBJ2-7, with TRBD2 matching 9 bases. In germline, CDR1 is SGHNT, CDR2 YENEEA. With V trimmed by 5 bases and J by 5 bases, 10 bases remained unmatched. This CDR3 region has 15 residues. The CDR3 spells CASSQGVAGAHEQYF. The CDR3 DNA reads TGTGCCAGCAGCCAGGGGGTAGCGGGAGCCCACGAGCAGTACTTC.

The chain employs TRBV9 and TRBJ2-1; tentatively, D is TRBD1 or TRBD2 (5 bases each). Germline CDR1 is SGDLS and CDR2 is YYNGEE. The CDR3 contains 15 residues. V shed 0 bases and J shed 3 bases, with 10 bases lying between them. The CDR3 is CASSVGGSLYNEQFF. The CDR3 DNA sequence: TGTGCCAGCAGCGTAGGGGGGAGTCTCTACAATGAGCAGTTCTTC. Full variable domain (outside the CDR3, taken from reference TRBV9 and TRBJ2-1): DSGVTQTPKHLITATGQRVTLRCSPRSGDLSVYWYQQSLDQGLQFLIQYYNGEERAKGNILERFSAQQFPDLHSELNLSSLELGDSALYFCASSVGGSLYNEQFFGPGTRLTVL.

This clonotype was recorded at least ten times. V gene TRBV30 combines with J gene TRBJ2-7; D is unclear. This CDR3 spans 11 amino acids. Trimming took off 5 bases at V and 6 bases at J, with 11 bases between the two ends. Germline loops: CDR1 GTSNPN, CDR2 SVGIG (reference sequence). CDR3 protein: CAWAPLSEQYF. The CDR3 coding sequence is TGTGCCTGGGCCCCATTATCCGAGCAGTACTTC.

The sample holds many counts of this clonotype. This rearrangement joins TRBV27 to TRBJ2-7, with a tentative D call TRBD1 (6 bases). The CDR3 loop spans 16 amino acids. V gave up 4 bases and J gave up 7 bases, with 23 bases separating them. Germline V gene lookup returns CDR1 MNHEY and CDR2 SMNVEV (reference sequence). The CDR3 region has the DNA TGTGCCAGCAGTTCCCGGACGGATCAGACAGGCTGGGAGCAGTACTTC. This sequence encodes CASSSRTDQTGWEQYF.

This clonotype has at least ten counts. The chain carries TRBV2 and TRBJ2-1, with D unclear. Germline V CDR1 and CDR2: SNHLY, FYNNEI. Trimming cost V 1 base and J 8 bases, with 9 bases left between them. The CDR3 is 13 amino acids. The CDR3, as DNA: TGTGCCAGCAGTGAAGAAGGTAACCATGAGCAGTTCTTC. Protein: CASSEEGNHEQFF.